The 8 T cell receptor beta chains in this list originate from one sample, sequenced in a study of breast tumors, draining lymph nodes, adjacent tissues. The lymph nodes were axillary draining lymph nodes from breast cancer patients. TCRdb analysed the multiplex PCR reads with MiXCR anew, one entry per CDR3 protein. This table holds 120,000 to 150,000 distinct CDR3 sequences, 30% to 35% found once. The source material was axillary lymph node tissue. The receptor set was obtained from a female donor with breast cancer. Some clones in this sample may be carry-over from other donors' samples.

This clonotype was counted many times. This chain joins TRBV10-3 and TRBJ2-2, with 8 bases fitting TRBD2. V lost 6 bases to trimming and J lost 3 bases; unmatched junction nucleotides: 12. The CDR3 spans 17 residues. Per germline, CDR1 ENHRY and CDR2 SYGVKD. CDR3 region: CAIRGQRGLMDTGELFF. Here the CDR3 DNA reads TGTGCCATCAGGGGGCAGCGGGGGCTGATGGACACCGGGGAGCTGTTTTTT.

Worth noting for this clonotype: At one of its ends the junction is not consistent with the germline gene, which may arise from a read error. The chain joins TRBV2 to TRBJ1-4, with D unresolved. Per germline, CDR1 SNHLY and CDR2 FYNNEI. This CDR3 is built from 15 residues. CDR3 protein: CASSPNPGGDEKPFF. CDR3 nucleotide sequence: TGTGCCAGCAGCCCCAATCCCGGCGGGGATGAAAAACCGTTCTTT.

As for this clonotype: It may be a read error: a sequence one base away is much more abundant. The rearrangement uses TRBV20-1 and TRBJ1-5; tentative D call: TRBD1 (5 bases). The CDR3 is 15 residues long. The germline V gene encodes CDR1 DFQATT and CDR2 SNEGSKA (reference sequence). CDR3 in amino acids: CSARVQGNSTQPQHF. CDR3 in DNA: TGCAGTGCTAGAGTGCAGGGAAATAGCACTCAGCCCCAGCATTTT.

This clonotype appeared many times. The rearrangement links TRBV11-2 to TRBJ2-2; the D call may be TRBD1 or TRBD2 (7 bases each). V lost 4 bases and J lost 7, with 16 bases in between. Germline V lookup: CDR1 SGHAT, CDR2 FQNNGV. The CDR3 extends over 15 amino acids. The CDR3 loop is CASSSRQGGSGELFF. The CDR3 bases are TGTGCCAGCAGCTCCCGACAGGGAGGGAGCGGGGAGCTGTTTTTT.

This clonotype was seen at least ten times. The chain carries TRBV7-2 and TRBJ2-3; D gene uncertain. This CDR3 comprises 14 residues. Germline CDR1 reads SGHTA; CDR2 reads FQGNSA. V was trimmed by 3 bases and J by 6 bases, leaving 13 bases between them. CDR3 in amino acids: CASSFPDVGDTQYF. CDR3 DNA sequence: TGTGCCAGCAGCTTTCCTGACGTTGGGGATACGCAGTATTTT.

The sample holds many counts of this clonotype. CDR3 DNA sequence: TGCAGTGCGGACGAGCAGTACTTC. It encodes CSADEQYF. The chain links TRBV20-1 to TRBJ2-7; D gene uncertain. V gave up 6 bases and J gave up 5 bases, with 2 bases separating them. CDR3 length equals 8 residues. The germline CDR1 and CDR2 sequences are DFQATT and SNEGSKA (reference sequence).

The V and J genes are TRBV6-5 and TRBJ1-2; 11 bases align to TRBD1. V trimming: 6 bases; J trimming: 8 bases; junction bases outside the gene matches: 14. The CDR3 runs 16 residues. Germline CDR1 is MNHEY and CDR2 is SVGAGI. In nucleotides, the CDR3 is TGTGCCAGCAGCCACCTACGGACAGGGGGCGTTGGAGGCTACACCTTC. Protein: CASSHLRTGGVGGYTF.

As to this clonotype: A much larger clone differs from this one at a single base, so this may be a read error. The chain links TRBV13 to TRBJ2-1, with unresolved D. The CDR3 has 15 residues. Germline V CDR1 and CDR2: PRHDT, FYEKMQ (reference sequence). The CDR3 DNA reads TGTGCCAGCAGGCTCGAAGGTCTCATCAACAATGAGCGGTTCTTC. It yields the protein CASRLEGLINNERFF.